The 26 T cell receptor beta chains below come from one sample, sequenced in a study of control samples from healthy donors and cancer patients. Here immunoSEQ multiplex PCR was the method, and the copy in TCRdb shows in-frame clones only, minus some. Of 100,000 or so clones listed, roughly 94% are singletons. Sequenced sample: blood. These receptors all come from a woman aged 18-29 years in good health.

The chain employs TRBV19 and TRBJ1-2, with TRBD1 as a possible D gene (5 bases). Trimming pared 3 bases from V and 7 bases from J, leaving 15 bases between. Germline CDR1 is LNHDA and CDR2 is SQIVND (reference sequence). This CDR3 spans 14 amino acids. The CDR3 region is CASSMGRSNGGYTF. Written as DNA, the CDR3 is TGTGCCAGTAGTATGGGACGGTCGAACGGTGGCTACACCTTC.

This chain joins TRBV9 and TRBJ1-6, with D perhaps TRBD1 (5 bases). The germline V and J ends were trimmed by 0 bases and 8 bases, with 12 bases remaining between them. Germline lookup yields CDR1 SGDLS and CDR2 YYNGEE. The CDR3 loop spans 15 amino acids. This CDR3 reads CASSVDGTQDSPLHF. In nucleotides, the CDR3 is TGTGCCAGCAGCGTAGACGGGACGCAAGATTCACCCCTCCACTTT.

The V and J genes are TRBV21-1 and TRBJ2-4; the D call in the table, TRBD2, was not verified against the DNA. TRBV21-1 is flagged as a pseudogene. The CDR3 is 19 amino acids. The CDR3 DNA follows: TGTGCCAGCAGCAAAGGGGAGGGACTAGCGACGCTAGCCAAAAACATTCAGTACTTC. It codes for CASSKGEGLATLAKNIQYF.

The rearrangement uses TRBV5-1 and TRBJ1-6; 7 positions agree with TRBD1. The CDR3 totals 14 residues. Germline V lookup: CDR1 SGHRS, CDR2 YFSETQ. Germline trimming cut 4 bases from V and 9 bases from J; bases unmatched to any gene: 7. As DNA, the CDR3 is TGCGCCAGCAGCCCCGGAGGGGGCTCTTCACCCCTCCACTTT. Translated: CASSPGGGSSPLHF.

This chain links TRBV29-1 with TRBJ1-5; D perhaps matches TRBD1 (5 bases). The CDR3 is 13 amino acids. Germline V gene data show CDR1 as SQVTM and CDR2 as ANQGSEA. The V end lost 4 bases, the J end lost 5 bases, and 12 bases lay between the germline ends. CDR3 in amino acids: CSVVWGLDQPQHF. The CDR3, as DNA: TGCAGCGTTGTGTGGGGGTTAGATCAGCCCCAGCATTTT. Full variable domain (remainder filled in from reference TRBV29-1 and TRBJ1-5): SAVISQKPSRDICQRGTSLTIQCQVDSQVTMMFWYRQQPGQSLTLIATANQGSEATYESGFVIDKFPISRPNLTFSTLTVSNMSPEDSSIYLCSVVWGLDQPQHFGDGTRLSIL.

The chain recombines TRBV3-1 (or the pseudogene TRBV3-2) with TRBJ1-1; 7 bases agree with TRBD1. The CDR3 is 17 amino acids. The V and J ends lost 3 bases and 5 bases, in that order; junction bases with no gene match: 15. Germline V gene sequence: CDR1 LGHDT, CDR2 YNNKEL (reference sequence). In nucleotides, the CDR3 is TGTGCCAGCAGCCACCCGCTTGCGACAGGGACTTGGACTGAAGCTTTCTTT. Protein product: CASSHPLATGTWTEAFF.

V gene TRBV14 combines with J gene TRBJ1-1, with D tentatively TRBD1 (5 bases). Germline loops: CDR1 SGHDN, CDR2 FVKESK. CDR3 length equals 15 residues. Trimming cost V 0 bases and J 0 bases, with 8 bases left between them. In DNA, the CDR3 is TGTGCCAGCAGCCAAGACGGGGGGATGAACACTGAAGCTTTCTTT. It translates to CASSQDGGMNTEAFF. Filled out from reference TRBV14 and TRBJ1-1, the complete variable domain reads EAGVTQFPSHSVIEKGQTVTLRCDPISGHDNLYWYRRVMGKEIKFLLHFVKESKQDESGMPNNRFLAERTGGTYSTLKVQPAELEDSGVYFCASSQDGGMNTEAFFGQGTRLTVV.

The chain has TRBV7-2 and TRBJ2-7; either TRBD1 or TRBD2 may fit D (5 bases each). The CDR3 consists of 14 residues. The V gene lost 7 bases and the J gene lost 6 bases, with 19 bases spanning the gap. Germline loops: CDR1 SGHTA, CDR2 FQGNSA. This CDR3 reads CASKEGTTSSEQYF. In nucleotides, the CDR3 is TGTGCCAGCAAAGAAGGGACGACATCAAGCGAGCAGTACTTC.

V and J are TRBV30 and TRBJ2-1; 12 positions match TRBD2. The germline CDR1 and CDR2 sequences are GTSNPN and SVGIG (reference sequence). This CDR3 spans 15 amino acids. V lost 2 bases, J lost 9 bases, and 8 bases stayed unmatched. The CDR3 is CAWSYLAGGPGEQFF. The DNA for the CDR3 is TGTGCCTGGAGTTATCTAGCGGGGGGGCCGGGTGAGCAGTTCTTC. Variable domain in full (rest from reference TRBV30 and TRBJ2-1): SQTIHQWPATLVQPVGSPLSLECTVEGTSNPNLYWYRQAAGRGLQLLFYSVGIGQISSEVPQNLSASRPQDRQFILSSKKLLLSDSGFYLCAWSYLAGGPGEQFFGPGTRLTVL.

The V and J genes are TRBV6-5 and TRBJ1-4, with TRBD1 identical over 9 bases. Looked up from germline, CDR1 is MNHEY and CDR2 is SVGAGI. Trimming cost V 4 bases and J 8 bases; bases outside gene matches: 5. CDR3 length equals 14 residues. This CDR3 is CASSSQGAREKLFF. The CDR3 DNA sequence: TGTGCCAGCAGTTCACAGGGGGCGAGGGAAAAACTGTTTTTT.

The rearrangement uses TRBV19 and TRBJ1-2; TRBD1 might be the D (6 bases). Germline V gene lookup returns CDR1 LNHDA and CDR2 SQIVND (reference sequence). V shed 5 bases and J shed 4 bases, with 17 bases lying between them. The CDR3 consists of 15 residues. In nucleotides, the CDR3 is TGTGCCAGTAGTTCCCCGGGGACATCCTTCTATGGCTACACCTTC. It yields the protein CASSSPGTSFYGYTF.

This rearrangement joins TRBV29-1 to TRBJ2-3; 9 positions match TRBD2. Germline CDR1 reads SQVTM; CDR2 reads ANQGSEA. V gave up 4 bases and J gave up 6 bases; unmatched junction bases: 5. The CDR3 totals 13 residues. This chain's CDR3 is CSVVRGREDTQYF. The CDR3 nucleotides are TGCAGCGTTGTGCGCGGGAGGGAGGATACGCAGTATTTT.

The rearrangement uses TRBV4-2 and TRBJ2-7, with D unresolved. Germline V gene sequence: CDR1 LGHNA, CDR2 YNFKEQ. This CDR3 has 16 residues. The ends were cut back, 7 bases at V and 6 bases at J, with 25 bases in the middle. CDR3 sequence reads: CASNSGDLSVQFEQYF. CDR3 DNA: TGTGCCAGCAATTCAGGAGATTTGTCAGTGCAGTTCGAGCAGTACTTC.

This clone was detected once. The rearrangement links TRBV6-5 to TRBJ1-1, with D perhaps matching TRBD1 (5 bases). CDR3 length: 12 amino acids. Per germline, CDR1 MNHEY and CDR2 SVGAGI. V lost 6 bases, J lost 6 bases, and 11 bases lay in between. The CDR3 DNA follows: TGTGCCAGCAGGGGACCTTGGGCTGAAGCTTTCTTT. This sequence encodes CASRGPWAEAFF.

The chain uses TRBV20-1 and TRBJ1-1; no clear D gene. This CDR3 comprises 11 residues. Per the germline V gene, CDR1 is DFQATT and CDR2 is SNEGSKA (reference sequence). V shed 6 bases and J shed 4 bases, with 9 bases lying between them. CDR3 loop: CSALLGTEAFF. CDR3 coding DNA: TGCAGTGCCCTTTTAGGCACTGAAGCTTTCTTT.

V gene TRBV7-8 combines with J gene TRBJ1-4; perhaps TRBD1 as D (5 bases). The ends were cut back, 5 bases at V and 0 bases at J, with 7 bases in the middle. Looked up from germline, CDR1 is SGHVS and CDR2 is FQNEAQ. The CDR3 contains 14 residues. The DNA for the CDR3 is TGTGCCAGCAGCCGACAGACAACTAATGAAAAACTGTTTTTT. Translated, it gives CASSRQTTNEKLFF.

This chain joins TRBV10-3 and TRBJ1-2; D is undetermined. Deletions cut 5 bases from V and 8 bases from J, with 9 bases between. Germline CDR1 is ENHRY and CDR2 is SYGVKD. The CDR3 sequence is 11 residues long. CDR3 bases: TGTGCCATCAGTTATCCGGCCGGCTACACCTTC. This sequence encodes CAISYPAGYTF.

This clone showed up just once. CDR3 loop: CASSYRALNYGYTF. Written as DNA, the CDR3 is TGTGCCAGCAGCTACAGGGCTCTGAACTATGGCTACACCTTC. The chain employs TRBV11-2 and TRBJ1-2, with D possibly TRBD1 on 6 matching bases. V was clipped by 4 bases and J by 2 bases, with 11 bases between them. The CDR3 sequence is 14 residues long. Germline assignment: CDR1 SGHAT and CDR2 FQNNGV.

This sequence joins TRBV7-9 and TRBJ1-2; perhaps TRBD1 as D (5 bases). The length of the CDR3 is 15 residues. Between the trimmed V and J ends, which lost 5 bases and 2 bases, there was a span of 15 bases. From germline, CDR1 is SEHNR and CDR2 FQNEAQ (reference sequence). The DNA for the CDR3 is TGTGCCAGCAGCGGCAGGGACGGGCCGAACTATGGCTACACCTTC. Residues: CASSGRDGPNYGYTF.

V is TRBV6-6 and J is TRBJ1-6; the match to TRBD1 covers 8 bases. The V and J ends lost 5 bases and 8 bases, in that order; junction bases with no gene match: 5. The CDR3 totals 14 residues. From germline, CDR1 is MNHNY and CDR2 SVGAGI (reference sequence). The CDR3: CASSRKDRDSPLHF. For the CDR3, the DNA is TGTGCCAGCAGTCGGAAGGACAGGGATTCACCCCTCCACTTT.

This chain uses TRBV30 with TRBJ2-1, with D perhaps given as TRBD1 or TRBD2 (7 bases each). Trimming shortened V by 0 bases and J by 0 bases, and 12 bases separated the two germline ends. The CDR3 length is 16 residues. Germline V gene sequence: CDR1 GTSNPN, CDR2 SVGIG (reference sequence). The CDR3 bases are TGTGCCTGGAGTGTTTGGGAGGGGGCCTCCTACAATGAGCAGTTCTTC. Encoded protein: CAWSVWEGASYNEQFF.

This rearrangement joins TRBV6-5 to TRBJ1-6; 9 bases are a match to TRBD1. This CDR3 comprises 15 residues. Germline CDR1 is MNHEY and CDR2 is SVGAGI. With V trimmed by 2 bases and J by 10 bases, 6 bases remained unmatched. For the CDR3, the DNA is TGTGCCAGCAGTTACGGACAGGGGCTGGGATCACCCCTCCACTTT. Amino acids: CASSYGQGLGSPLHF.

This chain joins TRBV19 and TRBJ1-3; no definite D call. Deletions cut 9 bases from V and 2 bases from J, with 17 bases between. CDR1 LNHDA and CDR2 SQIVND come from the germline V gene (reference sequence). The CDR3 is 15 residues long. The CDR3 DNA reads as TGTGCCAGCAACTCAGGCCTAAGGACTGGAAACACCATATATTTT. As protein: CASNSGLRTGNTIYF.

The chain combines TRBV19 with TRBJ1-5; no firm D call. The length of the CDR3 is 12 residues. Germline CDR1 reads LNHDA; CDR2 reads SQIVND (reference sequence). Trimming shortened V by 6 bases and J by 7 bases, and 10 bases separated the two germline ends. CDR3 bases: TGTGCCAGTAGGACCCAGTGGCAGCCCCAGCATTTT. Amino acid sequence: CASRTQWQPQHF.

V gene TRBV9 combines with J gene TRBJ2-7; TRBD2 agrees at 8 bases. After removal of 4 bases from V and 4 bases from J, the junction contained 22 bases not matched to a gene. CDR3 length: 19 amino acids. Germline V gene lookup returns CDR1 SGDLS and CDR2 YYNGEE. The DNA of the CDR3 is TGTGCCAGCAGCCCCCTCCCGGGTGGCGGGACTAGGGCAAATTACGAGCAGTACTTC. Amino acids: CASSPLPGGGTRANYEQYF.

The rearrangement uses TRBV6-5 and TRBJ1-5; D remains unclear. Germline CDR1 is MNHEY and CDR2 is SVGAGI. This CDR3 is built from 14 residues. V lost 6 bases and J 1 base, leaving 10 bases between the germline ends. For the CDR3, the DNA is TGTGCCAGCAGGCCGACCTGGAGCAATCAGCCCCAGCATTTT. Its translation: CASRPTWSNQPQHF.